The 11 T cell receptor beta chains below come from one sample, sequenced in a study of cytotoxic CD8 clonotypes in ibrutinib-treated CLL. Profiled with immunoSEQ multiplex PCR; TCRdb holds only in-frame clones, not every one. The sample lists 100,000 or so clones, more than 55% occurring once. The source material was PBMCs, sampled after 24 months of ibrutinib treatment. These receptors were taken from a human donor with chronic lymphocytic leukemia.

The chain has TRBV30 and TRBJ2-1; D is unresolved. Germline-derived CDR1 and CDR2 are GTSNPN and SVGIG (reference sequence). CDR3 length: 13 residues. The V gene lost 2 bases and the J gene lost 5 bases, with 10 bases spanning the gap. CDR3: CAWSPDTHNEQFF. The CDR3 DNA follows: TGTGCCTGGAGTCCCGACACCCACAATGAGCAGTTCTTC.

The V call is TRBV14, the J call TRBJ2-3; D remains ambiguous. From germline, CDR1 is SGHDN and CDR2 FVKESK. The CDR3 loop spans 12 amino acids. With 3 bases removed from V and 8 bases from J, the gap between germline ends came to 9 bases. CDR3 bases: TGTGCCAGCAGCCATCCCCGTAGTACGCAGTATTTT. It encodes CASSHPRSTQYF.

This clone occurred a few times. The rearrangement uses TRBV11-3 and TRBJ1-1, with TRBD1 identical over 7 bases. Germline CDR1 reads SGHNT; CDR2 reads YENEEA. V shed 4 bases, J shed 3 bases, and the junction held 11 bases outside the gene matches. The CDR3 length is 16 residues. The CDR3 DNA sequence: TGTGCCAGCAGCTCCCGCCGCAGGGGGGTTGACACTGAAGCTTTCTTT. Translated, it gives CASSSRRRGVDTEAFF.

The chain has TRBV25-1 and TRBJ2-1; no clear D. Trimming left V 7 bases short and J 0 bases short, with 7 bases between. The germline V gene has CDR1 MGHDK and CDR2 SYGVNS. The length of the CDR3 is 13 residues. Written as DNA, the CDR3 is TGTGCCAGCACCCGAGGCTCCTACAATGAGCAGTTCTTC. Translation gives CASTRGSYNEQFF.

This clone has just a few counts. The chain is built from TRBV6-5 and TRBJ2-7; TRBD1 or TRBD2 may be the D gene (5 bases each). Deletions cut 6 bases from V and 5 bases from J, with 11 bases between. The V gene's germline CDR1 is MNHEY and CDR2 SVGAGI. CDR3 length: 12 residues. The CDR3 reads CASSLTGHEQYF. CDR3 coding DNA: TGTGCCAGCAGCCTCACGGGGCACGAGCAGTACTTC.

V and J are TRBV6-5 and TRBJ1-6, with TRBD1 matching over 7 bases. The CDR3 has 15 residues. The germline V gene encodes CDR1 MNHEY and CDR2 SVGAGI. V was pared by 6 bases and J by 6 bases, with 8 bases of the junction left unmatched. In DNA form, the CDR3 reads TGTGCCAGCAGCATGGGACAGACTTTTAATTCACCCCTCCACTTT. Protein: CASSMGQTFNSPLHF.

CDR3 residues: CASSVGSGTGVYEQYF. In DNA, the CDR3 is TGTGCCAGCAGCGTAGGATCCGGGACAGGGGTCTACGAGCAGTACTTC. V gene TRBV9 combines with J gene TRBJ2-7; 10 bases line up with TRBD1. Germline V gene sequence: CDR1 SGDLS, CDR2 YYNGEE. The CDR3 covers 16 residues. With 0 bases clipped from V and 3 bases from J, the junction kept 6 bases outside the gene matches.

This clone was recorded a few times. The rearrangement uses TRBV28 and TRBJ1-6, with no clear D. The germline CDR1 and CDR2 sequences are MDHEN and SYDVKM. V was cut by 6 bases and J by 11 bases, with 14 bases left in between. This CDR3 region has 13 residues. CDR3 in amino acids: CASRAEAGTPLHF. In nucleotides, the CDR3 is TGTGCCAGCAGGGCGGAGGCCGGAACACCCCTCCACTTT.

This rearrangement joins TRBV6-1 to TRBJ1-2; TRBD1 matches 11 bases. Germline V gene sequence: CDR1 MNHNS, CDR2 SASEGT. Trimming took 4 bases from V and 4 from J; bases not matched to a gene: 8. The CDR3 loop spans 16 amino acids. The CDR3 reads CASSVRWDRGSYGYTF. For the CDR3, the DNA is TGTGCCAGCAGTGTACGATGGGACAGGGGGAGCTATGGCTACACCTTC.

V and J are TRBV2 and TRBJ2-7; D is perhaps TRBD2 (5 bases). The CDR3 sequence is 13 residues long. The V and J ends lost 7 bases and 4 bases respectively, with 14 bases between them. Germline assignment: CDR1 SNHLY and CDR2 FYNNEI. The CDR3 sequence is CASMRDQLYEQYF. The CDR3, as DNA: TGTGCCAGCATGAGGGATCAGCTGTACGAGCAGTACTTC.

This clone turned up a few times. CDR3 amino acids: CASSPPDRGTRDTEAFF. CDR3 nucleotides: TGTGCCAGCAGCCCCCCCGACAGGGGTACTAGGGACACTGAAGCTTTCTTT. V gene TRBV5-7 combines with J gene TRBJ1-1; 8 bases line up with TRBD1. TRBV5-7 is identified as an open reading frame with a role that is uncertain. CDR3 size: 17 residues. V shed 4 bases, J shed 3 bases, and the junction held 14 bases outside the gene matches.